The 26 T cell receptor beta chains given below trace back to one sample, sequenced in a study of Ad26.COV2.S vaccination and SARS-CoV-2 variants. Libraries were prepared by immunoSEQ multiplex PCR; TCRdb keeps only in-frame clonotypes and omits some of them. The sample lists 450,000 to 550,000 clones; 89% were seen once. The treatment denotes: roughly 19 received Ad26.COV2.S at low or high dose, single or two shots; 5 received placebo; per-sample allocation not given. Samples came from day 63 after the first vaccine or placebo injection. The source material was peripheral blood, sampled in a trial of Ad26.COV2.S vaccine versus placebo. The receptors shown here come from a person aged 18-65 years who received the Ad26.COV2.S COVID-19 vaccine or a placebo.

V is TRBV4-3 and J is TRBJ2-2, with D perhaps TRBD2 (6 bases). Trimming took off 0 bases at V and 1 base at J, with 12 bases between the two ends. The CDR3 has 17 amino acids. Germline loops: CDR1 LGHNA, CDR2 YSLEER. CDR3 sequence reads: CASSQDSRGWNTGELFF. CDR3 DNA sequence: TGCGCCAGCAGCCAAGATTCCCGGGGGTGGAACACCGGGGAGCTGTTTTTT.

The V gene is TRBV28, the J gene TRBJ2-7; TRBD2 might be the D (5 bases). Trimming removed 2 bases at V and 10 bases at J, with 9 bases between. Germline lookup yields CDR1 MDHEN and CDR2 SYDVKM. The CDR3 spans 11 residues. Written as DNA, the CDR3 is TGTGCCAGCAGTTTAATGGACTTACAGTACTTC. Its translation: CASSLMDLQYF. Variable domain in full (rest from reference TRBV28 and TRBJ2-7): DVKVTQSSRYLVKRTGEKVFLECVQDMDHENMFWYRQDPGLGLRLIYFSYDVKMKEKGDIPEGYSVSREKKERFSLILESASTNQTSMYLCASSLMDLQYFGPGTRLTVT.

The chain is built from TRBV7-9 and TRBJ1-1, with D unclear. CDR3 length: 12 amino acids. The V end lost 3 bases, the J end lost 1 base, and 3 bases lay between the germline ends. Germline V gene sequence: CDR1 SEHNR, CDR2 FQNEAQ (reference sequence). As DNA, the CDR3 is TGTGCCAGCAGCTTGGAGAACACTGAAGCTTTCTTT. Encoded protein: CASSLENTEAFF.

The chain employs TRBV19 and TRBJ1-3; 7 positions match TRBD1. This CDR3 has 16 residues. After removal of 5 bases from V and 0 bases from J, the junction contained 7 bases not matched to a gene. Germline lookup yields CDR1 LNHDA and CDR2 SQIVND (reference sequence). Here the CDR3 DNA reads TGTGCCAGTAGTGAGGGACAGTTGTTCTCTGGAAACACCATATATTTT. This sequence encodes CASSEGQLFSGNTIYF.

The CDR3 is CASSSGWEQYF. CDR3 sequence (DNA): TGTGCCAGCAGTTCCGGGTGGGAGCAGTACTTC. The V call is TRBV28, the J call TRBJ2-7; D unresolved. V lost 4 bases and J lost 7, with 8 bases in between. Germline V gene lookup returns CDR1 MDHEN and CDR2 SYDVKM. The CDR3 length is 11 residues.

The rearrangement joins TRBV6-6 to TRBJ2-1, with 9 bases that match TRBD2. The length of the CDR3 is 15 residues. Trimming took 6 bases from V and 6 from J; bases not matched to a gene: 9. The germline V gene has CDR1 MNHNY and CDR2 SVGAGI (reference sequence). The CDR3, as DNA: TGTGCCAGCAGCCGAGGGCTAGCGGGAATCAATGAGCAGTTCTTC. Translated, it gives CASSRGLAGINEQFF.

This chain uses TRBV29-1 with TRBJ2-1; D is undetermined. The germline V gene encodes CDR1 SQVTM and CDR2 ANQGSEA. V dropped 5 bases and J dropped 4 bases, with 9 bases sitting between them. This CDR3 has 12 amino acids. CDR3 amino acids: CSVYTPYNEQFF. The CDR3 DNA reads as TGCAGCGTTTACACACCATACAATGAGCAGTTCTTC.

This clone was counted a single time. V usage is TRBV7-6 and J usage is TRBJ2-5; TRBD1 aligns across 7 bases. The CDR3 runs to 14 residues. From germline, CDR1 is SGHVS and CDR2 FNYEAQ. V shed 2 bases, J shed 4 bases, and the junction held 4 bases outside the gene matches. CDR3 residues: CASSLPTGVETQYF. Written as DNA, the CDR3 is TGTGCCAGCAGCTTACCAACAGGGGTAGAGACCCAGTACTTC.

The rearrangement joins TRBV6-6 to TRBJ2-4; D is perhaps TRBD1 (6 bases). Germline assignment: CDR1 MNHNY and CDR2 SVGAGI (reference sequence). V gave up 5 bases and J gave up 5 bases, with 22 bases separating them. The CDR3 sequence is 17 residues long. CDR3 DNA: TGTGCCAGCAGTCTACGCCCTAGTGGGGGCCCCCAAAACATTCAGTACTTC. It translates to CASSLRPSGGPQNIQYF.

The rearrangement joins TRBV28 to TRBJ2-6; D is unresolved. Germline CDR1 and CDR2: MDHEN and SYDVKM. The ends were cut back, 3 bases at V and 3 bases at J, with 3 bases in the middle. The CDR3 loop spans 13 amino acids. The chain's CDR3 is CASSFIGANVLTF. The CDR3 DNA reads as TGTGCCAGCAGTTTCATTGGGGCCAACGTCCTGACTTTC.

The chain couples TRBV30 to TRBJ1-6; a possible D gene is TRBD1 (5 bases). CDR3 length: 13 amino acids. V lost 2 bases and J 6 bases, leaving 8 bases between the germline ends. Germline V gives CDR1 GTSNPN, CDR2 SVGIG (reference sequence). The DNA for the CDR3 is TGTGCCTGGAGTCTTAGGGGTAATTCACCCCTCCACTTT. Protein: CAWSLRGNSPLHF.

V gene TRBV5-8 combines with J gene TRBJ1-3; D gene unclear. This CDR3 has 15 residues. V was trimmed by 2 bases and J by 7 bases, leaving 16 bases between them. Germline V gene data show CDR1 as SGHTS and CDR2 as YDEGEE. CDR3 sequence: CASSFNRGPANTIYF. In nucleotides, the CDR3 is TGTGCCAGCAGCTTCAACCGAGGACCGGCGAACACCATATATTTT.

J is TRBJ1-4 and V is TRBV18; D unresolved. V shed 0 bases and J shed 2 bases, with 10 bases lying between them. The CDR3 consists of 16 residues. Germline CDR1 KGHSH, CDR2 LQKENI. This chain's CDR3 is CASSPPRGITNEKLFF. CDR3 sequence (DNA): TGTGCCAGCTCACCACCCCGGGGTATCACTAATGAAAAACTGTTTTTT.

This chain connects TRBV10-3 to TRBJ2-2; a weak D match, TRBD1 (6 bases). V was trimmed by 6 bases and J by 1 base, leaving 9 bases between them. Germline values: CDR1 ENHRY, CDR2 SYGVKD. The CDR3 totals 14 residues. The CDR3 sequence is CAISQQGNTGELFF. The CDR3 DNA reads TGTGCCATCAGCCAACAGGGGAACACCGGGGAGCTGTTTTTT.

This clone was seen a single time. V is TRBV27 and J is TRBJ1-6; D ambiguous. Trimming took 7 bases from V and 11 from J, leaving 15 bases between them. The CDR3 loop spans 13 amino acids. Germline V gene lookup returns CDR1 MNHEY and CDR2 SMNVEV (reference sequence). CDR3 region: CASKVRSDTPLHF. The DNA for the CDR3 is TGTGCCAGCAAGGTTCGCTCTGATACACCCCTCCACTTT.

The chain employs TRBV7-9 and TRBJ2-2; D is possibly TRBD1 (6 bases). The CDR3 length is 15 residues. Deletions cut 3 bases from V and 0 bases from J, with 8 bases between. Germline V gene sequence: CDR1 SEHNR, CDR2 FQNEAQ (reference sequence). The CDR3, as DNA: TGTGCCAGCAGCTTCCGGACAGCGAACACCGGGGAGCTGTTTTTT. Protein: CASSFRTANTGELFF.

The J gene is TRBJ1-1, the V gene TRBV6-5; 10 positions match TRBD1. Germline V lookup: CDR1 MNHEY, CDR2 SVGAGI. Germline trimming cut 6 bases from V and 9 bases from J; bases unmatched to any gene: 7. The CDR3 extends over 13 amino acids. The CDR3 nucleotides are TGTGCCAGCAGCGGGACAGGGGAGGGGAAAGCTTTCTTT. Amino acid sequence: CASSGTGEGKAFF.

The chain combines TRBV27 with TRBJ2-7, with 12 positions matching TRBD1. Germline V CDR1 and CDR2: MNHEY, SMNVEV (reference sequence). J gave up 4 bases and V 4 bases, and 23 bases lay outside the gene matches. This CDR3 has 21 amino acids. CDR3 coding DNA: TGTGCCAGCAGTTACCGGACAAACAAGGCCAGGGACAGGGGGCTAGTGTACGAGCAGTACTTC. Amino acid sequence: CASSYRTNKARDRGLVYEQYF.

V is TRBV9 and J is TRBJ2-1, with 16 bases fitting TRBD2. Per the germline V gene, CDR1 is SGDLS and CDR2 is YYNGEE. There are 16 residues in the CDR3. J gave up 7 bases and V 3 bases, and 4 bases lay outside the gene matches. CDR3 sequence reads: CASSGGTSGRVNEQFF. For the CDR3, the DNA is TGTGCCAGCAGCGGCGGGACTAGCGGGAGGGTAAATGAGCAGTTCTTC.

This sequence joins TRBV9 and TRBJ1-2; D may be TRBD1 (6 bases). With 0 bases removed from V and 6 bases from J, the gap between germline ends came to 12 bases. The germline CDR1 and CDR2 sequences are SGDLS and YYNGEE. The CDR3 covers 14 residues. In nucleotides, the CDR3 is TGTGCCAGCAGCGTAGCGGGGGGCGTGGATGGCTACACCTTC. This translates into CASSVAGGVDGYTF.

CDR3 loop: CASSTGQKETQYF. In DNA form, the CDR3 reads TGCGCCAGCAGCACGGGACAGAAAGAGACCCAGTACTTC. This chain connects TRBV5-1 to TRBJ2-5; the match to TRBD1 covers 7 bases. The CDR3 extends over 13 amino acids. The V gene's germline CDR1 is SGHRS and CDR2 YFSETQ. V was pared by 4 bases and J by 3 bases, with 3 bases of the junction left unmatched.

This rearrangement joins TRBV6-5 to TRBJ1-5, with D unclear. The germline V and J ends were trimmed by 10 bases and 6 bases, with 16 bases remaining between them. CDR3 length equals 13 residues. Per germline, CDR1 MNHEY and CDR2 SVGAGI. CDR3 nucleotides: TGTGCCACTACCCCCGGGATCGGTCAGCCCCAGCATTTT. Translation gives CATTPGIGQPQHF.

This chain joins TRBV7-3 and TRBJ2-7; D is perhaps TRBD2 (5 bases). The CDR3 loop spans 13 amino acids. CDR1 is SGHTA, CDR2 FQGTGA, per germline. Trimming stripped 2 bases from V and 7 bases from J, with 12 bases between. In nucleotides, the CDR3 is TGTGCCAGCAGCTTAGGTAGCCCGGGGGAGCAGTACTTC. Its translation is CASSLGSPGEQYF.

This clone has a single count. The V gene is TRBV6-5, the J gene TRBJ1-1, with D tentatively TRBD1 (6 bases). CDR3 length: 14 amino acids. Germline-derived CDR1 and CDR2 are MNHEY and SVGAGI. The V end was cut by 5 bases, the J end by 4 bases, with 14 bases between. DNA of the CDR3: TGTGCCAGCAGTCCGAACAGGGTTGGCACTGAAGCTTTCTTT. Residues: CASSPNRVGTEAFF.

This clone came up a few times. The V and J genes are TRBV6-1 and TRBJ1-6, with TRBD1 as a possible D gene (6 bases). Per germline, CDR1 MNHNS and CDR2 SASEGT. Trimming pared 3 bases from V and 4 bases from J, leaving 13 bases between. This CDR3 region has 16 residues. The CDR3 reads CASSDQGILYNSPLHF. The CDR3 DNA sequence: TGTGCCAGCAGTGACCAGGGGATCTTGTATAATTCACCCCTCCACTTT.

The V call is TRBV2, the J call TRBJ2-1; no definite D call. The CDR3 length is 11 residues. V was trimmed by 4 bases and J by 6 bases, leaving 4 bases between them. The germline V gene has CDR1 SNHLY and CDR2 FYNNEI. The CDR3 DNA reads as TGTGCCAGCAGTGTGGCCAATGAGCAGTTCTTC. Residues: CASSVANEQFF.